This T cell receptor beta chain was identified during a study of T cell responses to AZD1222 COVID-19 vaccine. Whole-study context: Researchers grouped second doses given at about 4 or about 12 weeks into one pool.

TCRdb's copy holds only in-frame clones and misses some; the assay was immunoSEQ multiplex PCR. The repertoire has over 75,000 clones, 75% to 90% of them found once; the top ten carry under 3%. For this clone: Antigen: not known.

Overall study findings and caveats: Once two AZD1222 doses were given, Spike-specific TCR breadth and depth went up. Most donors were white British and more were female, and clonal diversity was possibly underestimated. Along spike, vaccine-associated CD4 TCRs were found throughout, with dominance at 160-218 and 743-854.

Specimen: peripheral blood, collected on day 0 of AZD1222 vaccination. The clonotype was recovered from an adult in good health.

CDR3 region: CASSSSLNTEAFF. The CDR3 nucleotides read TGTGCCAGCAGCTCCTCCTTGAACACTGAAGCTTTCTTT. The chain links TRBV11-2 to TRBJ1-1; D not resolved. The V gene's germline CDR1 is SGHAT and CDR2 FQNNGV. This CDR3 has 13 residues. V shed 4 bases and J shed 0 bases, with 6 bases lying between them.